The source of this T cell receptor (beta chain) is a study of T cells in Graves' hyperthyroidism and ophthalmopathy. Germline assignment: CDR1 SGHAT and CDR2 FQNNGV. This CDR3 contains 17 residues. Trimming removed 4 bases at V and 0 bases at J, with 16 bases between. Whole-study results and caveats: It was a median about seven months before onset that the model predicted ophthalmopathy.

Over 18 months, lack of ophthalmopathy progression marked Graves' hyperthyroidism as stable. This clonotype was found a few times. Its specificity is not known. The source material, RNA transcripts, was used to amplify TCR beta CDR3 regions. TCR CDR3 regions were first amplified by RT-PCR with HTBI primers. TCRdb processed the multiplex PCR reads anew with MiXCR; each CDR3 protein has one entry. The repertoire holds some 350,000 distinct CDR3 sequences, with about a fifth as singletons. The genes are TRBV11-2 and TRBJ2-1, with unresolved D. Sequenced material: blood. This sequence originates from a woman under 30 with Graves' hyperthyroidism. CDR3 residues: CASSSGPRISSYNEQFF. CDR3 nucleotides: TGTGCCAGCAGCTCGGGCCCCAGGATAAGCTCCTACAATGAGCAGTTCTTC.